This entry lists 21 T cell receptor beta chains sequenced from one sample in a study of blood T cell repertoires in COVID-19. Assay: immunoSEQ multiplex PCR; the TCRdb copy retains only in-frame clones and omits some. The sample lists about 80,000 clones, roughly 80% occurring once. The material sequenced was peripheral blood. The origin of the receptors is a woman aged 40-49 years with active or convalescent COVID-19.

The chain links TRBV10-3 to TRBJ2-5; D unclear. CDR3 length: 11 residues. Looked up from germline, CDR1 is ENHRY and CDR2 is SYGVKD. V dropped 2 bases and J dropped 5 bases, with 3 bases sitting between them. CDR3 nucleotide sequence: TGTGCCATCAGTGAGGGCGAGACCCAGTACTTC. It encodes CAISEGETQYF.

This rearrangement joins TRBV5-1 to TRBJ1-3; D remains unclear. The CDR3 totals 17 residues. Germline values: CDR1 SGHRS, CDR2 YFSETQ. V was pared by 4 bases and J by 0 bases, with 17 bases between. CDR3 in DNA: TGCGCCAGCAGCCCGGCCCCCGGGTCTAACTCTGGAAACACCATATATTTT. It is translated as CASSPAPGSNSGNTIYF.

The chain links TRBV4-3 to TRBJ2-7, with a tentative D call TRBD2 (5 bases). The CDR3 has 15 residues. V was pared by 0 bases and J by 3 bases, with 12 bases between. Germline CDR1 and CDR2: LGHNA and YSLEER. This CDR3 is CASSQDQTTGYEQYF. CDR3 bases: TGCGCCAGCAGCCAAGATCAGACTACCGGCTACGAGCAGTACTTC.

V is TRBV18 and J is TRBJ1-2; 11 nucleotides match TRBD1. The CDR3 is made up of 16 amino acids. The V gene end was trimmed by 3 bases and the J gene end by 2 bases; junction bases not matched to a gene: 5. Looked up from germline, CDR1 is KGHSH and CDR2 is LQKENI. This chain's CDR3 is CASSPIGQGANYGYTF. The CDR3 region has the DNA TGTGCCAGCTCACCTATCGGACAGGGGGCGAACTATGGCTACACCTTC.

This clone has a handful of counts. This specimen includes other DNA sequences encoding the same CDR3. J is TRBJ1-2 and V is TRBV10-3; 8 bases fit TRBD1. Germline V lookup: CDR1 ENHRY, CDR2 SYGVKD. V lost 3 bases, J lost 4 bases, and 4 bases stayed unmatched. The CDR3 totals 14 residues. In nucleotides, the CDR3 is TGTGCCATCAGTGACAGGGGGCGAAGCTATGGCTACACCTTC. Translation gives CAISDRGRSYGYTF.

V usage is TRBV11-2 and J usage is TRBJ2-1; D is unresolved. CDR1 and CDR2 (germline): SGHAT, FQNNGV. This CDR3 contains 13 residues. The V gene lost 0 bases and the J gene lost 7 bases, with 7 bases spanning the gap. CDR3 amino acids: CASSLDLVNEQFF. CDR3 bases: TGTGCCAGCAGCTTAGATCTAGTGAATGAGCAGTTCTTC.

The rearrangement joins TRBV6-5 to TRBJ1-6; D gene ambiguous. The germline gives CDR1 MNHEY, CDR2 SVGAGI. V was pared by 2 bases and J by 9 bases, with 5 bases between. CDR3 length: 12 amino acids. CDR3 sequence reads: CASSYRGSPLHF. Here the CDR3 DNA reads TGTGCCAGCAGTTACCGCGGTTCACCCCTCCACTTT.

The rearrangement links TRBV19 to TRBJ2-1; 14 nucleotides match TRBD2. CDR1 LNHDA and CDR2 SQIVND come from the germline V gene (reference sequence). With 8 bases clipped from V and 0 bases from J, the junction kept 6 bases outside the gene matches. The CDR3 runs to 17 residues. The CDR3 DNA sequence: TGTGCCAGTGCCGGGACTAGCGGGAGAGGCTCCTACAATGAGCAGTTCTTC. Encoded protein: CASAGTSGRGSYNEQFF. Full variable domain (remainder filled in from reference TRBV19 and TRBJ2-1): DGGITQSPKYLFRKEGQNVTLSCEQNLNHDAMYWYRQDPGQGLRLIYYSQIVNDFQKGDIAEGYSVSREKKESFPLTVTSAQKNPTAFYLCASAGTSGRGSYNEQFFGPGTRLTVL.

The V gene is TRBV11-2, the J gene TRBJ2-7; D possibly corresponds to TRBD1 (6 bases). V was shortened by 8 bases and J by 5 bases, with 10 bases between the two germline ends. The CDR3 runs 11 residues. Germline V gene lookup returns CDR1 SGHAT and CDR2 FQNNGV. The CDR3 DNA reads TGTGCCAGCGGGGGCTGGGACGAGCAGTACTTC. Amino acids: CASGGWDEQYF.

The chain couples TRBV30 to TRBJ2-7; the D gene is possibly TRBD1 (6 bases). The CDR3 length is 13 residues. V lost 4 bases to trimming and J lost 0 bases, with 10 bases between them. Germline values: CDR1 GTSNPN, CDR2 SVGIG (reference sequence). The CDR3 protein is CAWTGTNSYEQYF. The CDR3 nucleotides are TGTGCCTGGACCGGGACAAACTCCTACGAGCAGTACTTC.

The chain links TRBV7-8 to TRBJ1-1, with TRBD1 matching over 7 bases. This CDR3 spans 15 amino acids. J was trimmed by 0 bases and V by 1 base; bases with no gene match: 2. Germline values: CDR1 SGHVS, CDR2 FQNEAQ. CDR3 sequence (DNA): TGTGCCAGCAGCTTAGTAACAGGGGTGAACACTGAAGCTTTCTTT. It encodes CASSLVTGVNTEAFF. The full variable domain, completed using reference TRBV7-8 and TRBJ1-1, is GAGVSQSPRYKVAKRGQDVALRCDPISGHVSLFWYQQALGQGPEFLTYFQNEAQLDKSGLPSDRFFAERPEGSVSTLKIQRTQQEDSAVYLCASSLVTGVNTEAFFGQGTRLTVV.

The chain recombines TRBV4-1 with TRBJ2-1, with 8 nucleotides matching TRBD2. CDR3 length equals 16 residues. Trimming took 4 bases from V and 6 from J; bases not matched to a gene: 11. The germline gives CDR1 MGHRA, CDR2 YSYEKL. CDR3 sequence: CASSPFMAGGGNEQFF. CDR3 nucleotides: TGCGCCAGCAGCCCGTTTATGGCGGGGGGTGGCAATGAGCAGTTCTTC.

The chain recombines TRBV29-1 with TRBJ2-7; TRBD1 matches at 8 bases. This CDR3 region has 13 residues. Trimming cost V 7 bases and J 4 bases; bases outside gene matches: 9. Looked up from germline, CDR1 is SQVTM and CDR2 is ANQGSEA. The CDR3 protein is CSASGQGRYEQYF. The CDR3 nucleotides read TGCAGCGCCTCCGGACAGGGAAGGTACGAGCAGTACTTC.

V and J are TRBV7-9 and TRBJ1-4; 7 bases fit TRBD1. Germline V gene data show CDR1 as SEHNR and CDR2 as FQNEAQ (reference sequence). V gave up 5 bases and J gave up 4 bases; unmatched junction bases: 7. CDR3 length equals 15 residues. CDR3 coding DNA: TGTGCCAGCAGCGTAAGACAGGGAGGTAATGAAAAACTGTTTTTT. The encoded protein is CASSVRQGGNEKLFF.

The chain employs TRBV6-5 and TRBJ1-2; possible D gene TRBD1, 5 bases. The CDR3 is 14 amino acids. Trimming cost V 0 bases and J 8 bases, with 13 bases left between them. Germline assignment: CDR1 MNHEY and CDR2 SVGAGI. The CDR3 nucleotides are TGTGCCAGCAGTTACTCTGAGAACAGACAGGGCTACACCTTC. Its translation: CASSYSENRQGYTF.

This rearrangement joins TRBV7-2 to TRBJ2-5; no clear D gene. The CDR3 has 16 residues. Germline lookup yields CDR1 SGHTA and CDR2 FQGNSA. The ends were cut back, 0 bases at V and 1 base at J, with 12 bases in the middle. The CDR3 here is CASSLAARSLQETQYF. The CDR3, as DNA: TGTGCCAGCAGCTTAGCGGCTAGGAGTCTCCAAGAGACCCAGTACTTC.

The chain links TRBV6-2 or TRBV6-3 to TRBJ2-7, with D possibly matching TRBD2 (6 bases). Trimming removed 0 bases from V and 3 bases from J, with 12 bases in between. The CDR3 length is 15 residues. Germline-derived CDR1 and CDR2 are MNHEY and SVGEGT. The CDR3 region is CASSYSLRLDYEQYF. Written as DNA, the CDR3 is TGTGCCAGCAGTTACTCTCTCCGACTAGACTACGAGCAGTACTTC.

The chain couples TRBV6-2 or TRBV6-3 to TRBJ2-7; 7 bases fit TRBD2. The CDR3 contains 15 residues. From germline, CDR1 is MNHEY and CDR2 SVGEGT. J lost 3 bases, V lost 0 bases, and 5 bases had no gene match. CDR3 bases: TGTGCCAGCAGTTACTCACGGGGGGACCTCTACGAGCAGTACTTC. Translating gives CASSYSRGDLYEQYF.

This clone came up a few times. This chain connects TRBV28 to TRBJ1-5; no clear D. The CDR3 length is 14 residues. Germline CDR1 is MDHEN and CDR2 is SYDVKM. With 1 base removed from V and 8 bases from J, the gap between germline ends came to 12 bases. CDR3 nucleotide sequence: TGTGCCAGCAGTTTATCTGGTATAACGGAGCCCCAGCATTTT. Translated: CASSLSGITEPQHF.

The rearrangement uses TRBV25-1 and TRBJ1-2; 11 bases match TRBD1. The V gene end was trimmed by 2 bases and the J gene end by 7 bases; junction bases not matched to a gene: 3. CDR1 and CDR2 from the germline V gene are MGHDK and SYGVNS. CDR3 length: 14 amino acids. DNA for the CDR3: TGTGCCAGCAGTGAAGCCGGGACAGGGGGTGGCTACACCTTC. Translated, it gives CASSEAGTGGGYTF.

The chain combines TRBV6-2 or TRBV6-3 with TRBJ2-1; 7 positions match TRBD1. The germline V gene encodes CDR1 MNHEY and CDR2 SVGEGT. Trimming took 6 bases from V and 9 from J; bases not matched to a gene: 8. The CDR3 contains 13 residues. In DNA, the CDR3 is TGTGCCAGCAGCTTTGGGACAGTCAGTGAGCAGTTCTTC. Residues: CASSFGTVSEQFF.